Given below is one T cell receptor beta chain in context. Its specificity is not known. A read error may account for a junction end that differs from germline. The sample belongs to a study of T-cell memory formation after mild COVID-19. Points from the study as a whole: Of the contracting clones, CD4+ ones lay mainly in CM and EM, and CD8+ ones in EMRA. Researchers found some responding clones in pre-infection memory, a sign that cross-reactive memory joined. CD4+ bias marked clones expanding day 15 to 37, unlike balanced contracting clones.

The CDR3 is 16 amino acids. Germline assignment: CDR1 SGDLS and CDR2 YYNGEE. It was 5'RACE with constant-segment primers that produced the TCR alpha and TCR beta cDNA libraries, which carried sample barcodes and UMIs. TCRdb used MiXCR to reprocess the 5' RACE reads, holding one entry per CDR3 protein. The data show about 240,000 distinct CDR3 sequences, roughly 9.4% seen once. Source material: PBMCs or a T cell subset sorted from them (not recorded which). V is TRBV9 and J is TRBJ2-3; a possible D gene is TRBD1 (5 bases). The sequence came from a man younger than 30 who had mild COVID-19 (a few samples of this study predate the infection). Cell type and time point are not known. Here the CDR3 DNA reads TGTGCCAGCAGCGTAGACAGGCTCCCCCCCGCAGATAGGCAGTATTTT. Translating it yields CASSVDRLPPADRQYF.